The 11 T cell receptor beta chains below come from one sample, sequenced in a study of blood T cells in healthy people across ages. Then a second PCR, running about 6 to 11 cycles, was carried out with a sample-barcoded 5' primer and a J-beta primer mix. TCRdb itself ran the 5' RACE reads through MiXCR, one entry per CDR3 protein. The sample lists some 900,000 distinct CDR3 sequences; 25% to 30% were seen once. The specimen sequenced was blood. The receptors shown here come from a woman aged 80 or over in good health.

This clonotype was recorded at least ten times. The genes are TRBV7-9 and TRBJ2-3, with 7 bases that match TRBD2. V trimming: 8 bases; J trimming: 2 bases; junction bases outside the gene matches: 10. Germline V CDR1 and CDR2: SEHNR, FQNEAQ (reference sequence). This CDR3 contains 15 residues. Here the CDR3 DNA reads TGTGCCAGCTCCCCGGGGGGAACTTTCACAGATACGCAGTATTTT. Translated, it gives CASSPGGTFTDTQYF.

The chain couples TRBV10-3 to TRBJ1-1; D is perhaps TRBD1 (5 bases). V lost 0 bases and J 3 bases, leaving 20 bases between the germline ends. Germline CDR1 ENHRY, CDR2 SYGVKD. This CDR3 has 18 amino acids. CDR3 sequence reads: CAISESITSGEVDTEAFF. The DNA for the CDR3 is TGTGCCATCAGTGAGTCGATAACGTCGGGGGAGGTGGACACTGAAGCTTTCTTT.

This clonotype was counted only a few times. The chain recombines TRBV20-1 with TRBJ2-6, with 9 bases fitting TRBD1. Germline values: CDR1 DFQATT, CDR2 SNEGSKA (reference sequence). CDR3 size: 15 residues. Unmatched junction bases numbered 0, after V lost 3 bases and J lost 0 bases. The DNA for the CDR3 is TGCAGTGCTAGGACAGGGGGCTCTGGGGCCAACGTCCTGACTTTC. Its protein product is CSARTGGSGANVLTF.

V and J are TRBV28 and TRBJ1-2; D may be TRBD1 (6 bases). V gave up 2 bases and J gave up 1 base, with 11 bases separating them. Germline V gives CDR1 MDHEN, CDR2 SYDVKM. The CDR3 contains 15 residues. DNA for the CDR3: TGTGCCAGCAGTTTACCGGGGGCGGATAACTATGGCTACACCTTC. Protein sequence: CASSLPGADNYGYTF.

This clonotype was counted at least ten times. V and J are TRBV20-1 and TRBJ1-4, with D possibly matching TRBD1 (6 bases). This CDR3 spans 13 amino acids. From germline, CDR1 is DFQATT and CDR2 SNEGSKA (reference sequence). V was clipped by 5 bases and J by 5 bases, with 12 bases between them. CDR3 sequence reads: CSAPTGINEKLFF. CDR3 in DNA: TGCAGTGCTCCAACAGGGATCAATGAAAAACTGTTTTTT.

This chain joins TRBV20-1 and TRBJ2-7; 15 bases are a match to TRBD2. This CDR3 is 17 amino acids long. The V and J ends lost 5 bases and 2 bases, in that order; junction bases with no gene match: 10. CDR1 and CDR2 from the germline V gene are DFQATT and SNEGSKA (reference sequence). In DNA form, the CDR3 reads TGCAGTGCTTTCGGGCCGGGACTAGCGGGAGGAACCTACGAGCAGTACTTC. This encodes CSAFGPGLAGGTYEQYF.

This clonotype was found once. J is TRBJ2-3 and V is TRBV12-3 or TRBV12-4; D possibly uses TRBD1 or TRBD2 (5 bases each). V gave up 8 bases and J gave up 4 bases, with 13 bases separating them. The CDR3 length is 13 residues. The CDR3 loop reads CASQGVSADTQYF. CDR3 nucleotide sequence: TGTGCCAGCCAGGGAGTGAGCGCAGATACGCAGTATTTT.

A few counts support this clonotype. V usage is TRBV2 and J usage is TRBJ2-5, with a tentative D call TRBD2 (6 bases). This CDR3 spans 15 amino acids. Trimming removed 6 bases from V and 5 bases from J, with 19 bases in between. CDR1 and CDR2 (germline): SNHLY, FYNNEI. CDR3 DNA sequence: TGTGCCAGCAGCGCGGGAAGGGAGCTGGGGGAGACCCAGTACTTC. Its translation is CASSAGRELGETQYF.

In this sample, this clonotype turned up many times. V and J are TRBV4-2 and TRBJ2-6, with D possibly TRBD2 on 5 matching bases. Deletions cut 0 bases from V and 0 bases from J, with 12 bases between. The length of the CDR3 is 18 residues. Germline V gene lookup returns CDR1 LGHNA and CDR2 YNFKEQ. DNA of the CDR3: TGTGCCAGCAGCCAAGATGGCCAGGCGGGCTCTGGGGCCAACGTCCTGACTTTC. It is translated as CASSQDGQAGSGANVLTF.

The CDR3 sequence is CASSQRTLGRNEQYF. CDR3 nucleotide sequence: TGCGCCAGCAGCCAAAGGACTCTTGGGCGTAATGAGCAGTACTTC. J is TRBJ2-5 and V is TRBV5-1; D is possibly TRBD2 (5 bases). Deletions cut 4 bases from V and 11 bases from J, with 24 bases between. This CDR3 has 15 amino acids. Per the germline V gene, CDR1 is SGHRS and CDR2 is YFSETQ.

This clonotype has ten or more counts. The CDR3 reads CSASPAAGGRDTQYF. The CDR3, as DNA: TGCAGTGCTAGTCCGGCGGCGGGGGGGAGAGATACGCAGTATTTT. The chain employs TRBV20-1 and TRBJ2-3; 9 bases fit TRBD2. Germline values: CDR1 DFQATT, CDR2 SNEGSKA (reference sequence). The ends lost 3 bases at V and 5 bases at J; junction bases unmatched: 9. The CDR3 is 15 amino acids.